This T cell receptor (beta chain) was sequenced in a study of PD-1 blockade in mismatch repair-deficient tumors. Sequencing used immunoSEQ multiplex PCR; TCRdb keeps in-frame clones, though not all of them. The sample has some 130,000 clones, 85% to 90% seen once; the top ten hold 12%. Germline trimming cut 1 base from V and 4 bases from J; bases unmatched to any gene: 15. Germline V gene lookup returns CDR1 SGHDT and CDR2 YYEEEE. The CDR3 consists of 19 residues. PCR or immunohistochemistry showed mismatch repair deficiency in every enrolled patient. TCRs were sequenced from a few patients responding to pembrolizumab.

The genes are TRBV5-6 and TRBJ2-5, with 11 bases lining up with TRBD2. This TCR was recovered from an adult with mismatch repair-deficient cancer. The sample was peripheral blood, taken roughly 67 weeks after starting pembrolizumab. Here the CDR3 DNA reads TGTGCCAGCAGCTTGACTAGCGGGAGATATTATCTCCGGAGAGAGACCCAGTACTTC. Protein: CASSLTSGRYYLRRETQYF.